Listed below are T cell receptor beta chains from one sample, sequenced in a study of T cells after yellow fever vaccination. One entry per CDR3 protein, called by TCRdb with MiXCR from the 5' RACE reads. Here the sample spans a few hundred thousand distinct CDR3 sequences, about a sixth being singletons. The source material was PBMCs, sampled 4 to 6 days after the first yellow fever vaccination. The receptor set was obtained from a young man who received the YFV17D yellow fever vaccine. Each CDR3 is given with its conserved first and last residue. A D gene is named only where the DNA matches it firmly. Only part of the rows carry a size: once, few, many, or a class if the clone is expanded.

>few|TRBJ2-1|TRBD2|TRBV7-3|12
CASSTAGTMQFF
TGTGCCAGCAGCACCGCCGGGACTATGCAGTTCTTC
>few|TRBJ1-4|.|TRBV6-1|16
CASSDPPNSRSEKLFF
TGTGCCAGCAGTGATCCCCCGAACAGCCGCAGTGAAAAACTGTTTTTT
>few|TRBJ2-7|.|TRBV20-1|11
CSATEGYEQYF
TGCAGTGCCACTGAGGGCTACGAGCAGTACTTC
>few|TRBJ1-3|.|TRBV5-1|16
CASSFRGGSSGNTIYF
TGCGCCAGCAGCTTTCGAGGTGGAAGCTCTGGAAACACCATATATTTT
>.|TRBJ2-1|TRBD2|TRBV9|15
CASSVERGGYNEQFF
TGTGCCAGCAGCGTAGAACGGGGGGGCTACAATGAGCAGTTCTTC
>.|TRBJ2-5|.|TRBV24-1|17
CATSQVTLGRNQETQYF
TGTGCCACCAGCCAAGTGACCCTGGGTCGAAACCAAGAGACCCAGTACTTC
>once|TRBJ2-5|.|TRBV5-1|17
CASSLAARADAGMAQYF
TGCGCCAGCAGCTTGGCTGCGCGGGCCGACGCGGGAATGGCCCAGTACTTC
>few|TRBJ1-3|.|TRBV20-1|13
CSARQASGNTIYF
TGCAGTGCGCGACAGGCCTCTGGAAACACCATATATTTT
>.|TRBJ2-1|.|TRBV10-3|15
CAIKARDLENNEQFF
TGTGCCATCAAGGCCAGGGACTTGGAGAACAATGAGCAGTTCTTC
>few|TRBJ2-2|.|TRBV4-1|16
CASSQNRAIEVGELFF
TGCGCCAGCAGCCAAAACAGGGCCATCGAGGTCGGGGAGCTGTTTTTT
>few|TRBJ2-6|.|TRBV15|14
CATSPRSRANVLTF
TGTGCCACCAGCCCCCGCAGCCGGGCCAACGTCCTGACTTTC
>.|TRBJ2-5|.|TRBV21-1|14
CASSRDEVQETQYF
TGTGCCAGCAGCCGTGATGAGGTCCAAGAGACCCAGTACTTC
>.|TRBJ1-2|.|TRBV6-1|13
CASSEESAYGYTF
TGTGCCAGCAGTGAAGAGTCGGCCTATGGCTACACCTTC
>few|TRBJ1-1|TRBD1|TRBV29-1|16
CSVEVGTGGSATEAFF
TGCAGCGTTGAAGTTGGTACAGGGGGAAGCGCCACTGAAGCTTTCTTT
>few|TRBJ2-3|.|TRBV12-3/TRBV12-4|14
CATRAGEIFSTQYF
TGTGCCACCAGAGCCGGAGAGATTTTTAGTACGCAGTATTTT